This TCR beta chain appears in the sequencing data of a study of shared clonotypes between healthy human individuals. The germline V gene encodes CDR1 SEHNR and CDR2 FQNEAQ (reference sequence). This CDR3 has 16 residues. Trimming at V came to 2 bases and at J to 4 bases, leaving 5 bases not matched to a gene. Naive-designated CD8 cells lacked CD45RO, were positively enriched for CCR7, and omitted terminally differentiated effector memory CD45RA+ cells. The assay was immunoSEQ multiplex PCR, and TCRdb's table has in-frame clones only and misses some. The data show about 1.9 million clones, around 93% seen once.

The specimen sequenced was naive CD8+ T cells from PBMCs. The TCR originated in a man between 18 and 29 years old in good health. Some clones in this sample may be carry-over from other donors' samples. The rearrangement uses TRBV7-9 and TRBJ2-1; 10 nucleotides line up with TRBD2. CDR3 nucleotides: TGTGCCAGCAGCTTAACAACTAGCGGGGCTTACAATGAGCAGTTCTTC. Translated: CASSLTTSGAYNEQFF.